This TCR beta chain stems from a study of blood T cell repertoires in COVID-19. Study-wide context: Nucleic acid was either cDNA or gDNA, and it came from T cells, B-cell-depleted T cells, or PBMCs.

Profiled with immunoSEQ multiplex PCR; TCRdb holds only in-frame clones, not every one. The sample lists 230,000 or so clones, about 88% occurring once. V lost 4 bases, J lost 3 bases, and 3 bases lay in between. The CDR3 loop spans 11 amino acids. Participant age was roughly 18 to 95 years, and participants resided in around 24 US areas. The sequenced sample was PBMCs or T cells enriched from blood (not recorded which). The receptor was derived from a woman in her 50s who had been exposed to COVID-19. J is TRBJ2-5 and V is TRBV12-3 or TRBV12-4; D gene uncertain. Here the CDR3 DNA reads TGTGCCAGCAGTTCTAAAGAGACCCAGTACTTC. Translating it yields CASSSKETQYF.